The rows below give T cell receptor beta chains drawn from one sample of a study of blood T cell repertoires in COVID-19. The data were produced by immunoSEQ multiplex PCR, yet TCRdb's version contains in-frame clones alone and is incomplete. The sample has more than 200,000 clones; approximately 80% are singletons. The specimen was peripheral blood. These receptor sequences come from an elderly woman with acute or convalescent COVID-19. Both conserved end residues are part of each CDR3. Each record gives: CDR3 length, clone size, V gene, D gene, J gene, CDR3 protein, CDR3 DNA. D genes are given only for firm matches. A clone size is listed for some rows: how often the clone was seen (once, few, many), or a class if it is expanded.

cdr3_length: 15; clone_size: NA; v_call: TRBV6-5; d_call: NA; j_call: TRBJ2-1; cdr3_aa: CASSYSSDSHNEQFF; cdr3_nt: TGTGCCAGCAGTTACTCAAGTGACAGCCACAATGAGCAGTTCTTC
cdr3_length: 12; clone_size: NA; v_call: TRBV29-1; d_call: NA; j_call: TRBJ1-5; cdr3_aa: CSVEDQGQPQHF; cdr3_nt: TGCAGCGTTGAAGACCAGGGTCAGCCCCAGCATTTT
cdr3_length: 16; clone_size: NA; v_call: TRBV3-1/TRBV3-2; d_call: NA; j_call: TRBJ2-7; cdr3_aa: CASSQGLASNSYEQYF; cdr3_nt: TGTGCCAGCAGCCAAGGGCTAGCGTCTAACTCCTACGAGCAGTACTTC
cdr3_length: 15; clone_size: NA; v_call: TRBV5-4; d_call: TRBD1; j_call: TRBJ1-6; cdr3_aa: CASSLQTGRSSPLHF; cdr3_nt: TGTGCCAGCAGCTTGCAGACAGGGCGGAGTTCACCCCTCCACTTT
cdr3_length: 14; clone_size: NA; v_call: TRBV27; d_call: TRBD1; j_call: TRBJ1-2; cdr3_aa: CASSFGTGTFGYTF; cdr3_nt: TGTGCCAGCAGTTTTGGGACAGGGACTTTTGGCTACACCTTC
cdr3_length: 13; clone_size: NA; v_call: TRBV19; d_call: NA; j_call: TRBJ1-1; cdr3_aa: CASNWGRDTEAFF; cdr3_nt: TGTGCCAGTAACTGGGGGCGCGACACTGAAGCTTTCTTT
cdr3_length: 15; clone_size: NA; v_call: TRBV27; d_call: NA; j_call: TRBJ2-1; cdr3_aa: CASSLSGAGTLEQFF; cdr3_nt: TGTGCCAGCAGTTTAAGTGGGGCGGGGACTTTGGAGCAGTTCTTC
cdr3_length: 14; clone_size: NA; v_call: TRBV9; d_call: NA; j_call: TRBJ2-2; cdr3_aa: CASRSGRGTGELFF; cdr3_nt: TGTGCCAGCAGGAGTGGACGGGGGACCGGGGAGCTGTTTTTT
cdr3_length: 15; clone_size: NA; v_call: TRBV5-8; d_call: TRBD2; j_call: TRBJ2-1; cdr3_aa: CASSLRLAGGGEQFF; cdr3_nt: TGTGCCAGCAGCTTGCGACTAGCGGGAGGGGGCGAGCAGTTCTTC
cdr3_length: 15; clone_size: NA; v_call: TRBV6-6; d_call: NA; j_call: TRBJ2-2; cdr3_aa: CASSLGPAGNGELFF; cdr3_nt: TGTGCCAGCAGCTTGGGACCCGCGGGGAACGGGGAGCTGTTTTTT
cdr3_length: 14; clone_size: once; v_call: TRBV18; d_call: NA; j_call: TRBJ2-3; cdr3_aa: CASSPLGSTDTQYF; cdr3_nt: TGTGCCAGCTCACCTCTCGGGAGCACAGATACGCAGTATTTT
cdr3_length: 10; clone_size: few; v_call: TRBV30; d_call: NA; j_call: TRBJ1-2; cdr3_aa: CAWRRGGYTF; cdr3_nt: TGTGCCTGGAGAAGGGGTGGCTACACCTTC
cdr3_length: 13; clone_size: once; v_call: TRBV10-3; d_call: TRBD2; j_call: TRBJ2-1; cdr3_aa: CASLAGGPNEQFF; cdr3_nt: TGTGCATCACTAGCGGGGGGGCCCAATGAGCAGTTCTTC
cdr3_length: 17; clone_size: NA; v_call: TRBV5-4; d_call: TRBD1; j_call: TRBJ1-4; cdr3_aa: CASSFGGSDRGEEKLFF; cdr3_nt: TGTGCCAGCAGCTTCGGAGGTTCGGACAGGGGAGAGGAAAAACTGTTTTTT
cdr3_length: 15; clone_size: once; v_call: TRBV5-1; d_call: NA; j_call: TRBJ1-1; cdr3_aa: CASRSGQKENTEAFF; cdr3_nt: TGCGCCAGCAGATCTGGACAGAAAGAGAACACTGAAGCTTTCTTT